These T cell receptor beta chains were read from a single sample in a study of cytomegalovirus exposure and HLA in healthy donors. The method was immunoSEQ multiplex PCR; TCRdb's version includes in-frame clones alone and lacks a portion of them. The sample records 200,000 or so clones, about 81% being singletons. Sequencing was carried out using PBMCs. The receptors derive from a woman aged 40 to 50 in good health and CMV-seronegative. Each CDR3 is given with its conserved first and last residue. A D gene is named only where the DNA matches it firmly. Some rows have no size entry. The others give once, few or many, or a class for an expanded clone.

cdr3_aa: CASSLGLNTGELFF; cdr3_nt: TGCGCCAGCAGCTTGGGACTAAACACCGGGGAGCTGTTTTTT; v_call: TRBV5-1; clone_size: -; j_call: TRBJ2-2; d_call: -
cdr3_aa: CASSMARDRGETQYF; cdr3_nt: TGTGCCAGCAGTATGGCCCGGGACAGGGGTGAGACCCAGTACTTC; v_call: TRBV27; clone_size: -; j_call: TRBJ2-5; d_call: TRBD1
cdr3_aa: CASTPSGSYEQYF; cdr3_nt: TGCGCCAGCACCCCTAGCGGGAGTTACGAGCAGTACTTC; v_call: TRBV5-1; clone_size: -; j_call: TRBJ2-7; d_call: TRBD2
cdr3_aa: CASSPWVGTSGSGDGELFF; cdr3_nt: TGCGCCAGCAGCCCATGGGTTGGGACTAGCGGGAGCGGGGACGGGGAGCTGTTTTTT; v_call: TRBV4-1; clone_size: -; j_call: TRBJ2-2; d_call: TRBD2
cdr3_aa: CASKERDRGLHEQYF; cdr3_nt: TGTGCCAGTAAAGAGCGGGACAGGGGGCTCCACGAGCAGTACTTC; v_call: TRBV19; clone_size: few; j_call: TRBJ2-7; d_call: TRBD1
cdr3_aa: CASSDPARASGRGYEQYF; cdr3_nt: TGTGCCAGCAGTGATCCCGCGAGGGCTAGCGGGAGGGGCTACGAGCAGTACTTC; v_call: TRBV6-1; clone_size: -; j_call: TRBJ2-7; d_call: TRBD2
cdr3_aa: CASSPSRETQYF; cdr3_nt: TGCGCCAGCAGCCCATCCCGGGAGACCCAGTACTTC; v_call: TRBV5-1; clone_size: -; j_call: TRBJ2-5; d_call: -
cdr3_aa: CASSSGRDQPQHF; cdr3_nt: TGTGCCAGCAGTTCAGGGCGCGATCAGCCCCAGCATTTT; v_call: TRBV27; clone_size: -; j_call: TRBJ1-5; d_call: -
cdr3_aa: CASGVMSGYTEAFF; cdr3_nt: TGTGCCAGCGGAGTGATGAGTGGCTACACTGAAGCTTTCTTT; v_call: TRBV28; clone_size: -; j_call: TRBJ1-1; d_call: -
cdr3_aa: CASSFTPAGARETQYF; cdr3_nt: TGTGCCAGCAGCTTCACCCCCGCGGGAGCGCGGGAGACCCAGTACTTC; v_call: TRBV9; clone_size: -; j_call: TRBJ2-5; d_call: TRBD2
cdr3_aa: CASSPRSPSFSGNTIYF; cdr3_nt: TGTGCCAGCAGCCCTCGGTCCCCAAGCTTCTCTGGAAACACCATATATTTT; v_call: TRBV7-2; clone_size: once; j_call: TRBJ1-3; d_call: -
cdr3_aa: CASSQVGSGSDEQFF; cdr3_nt: TGTGCCAGCAGCCAAGTTGGGAGCGGGAGCGATGAGCAGTTCTTC; v_call: TRBV4-2; clone_size: -; j_call: TRBJ2-1; d_call: TRBD2
cdr3_aa: CASSDNLNTEAFF; cdr3_nt: TGCGCCAGCAGTGATAATCTGAACACTGAAGCTTTCTTT; v_call: TRBV10-1; clone_size: -; j_call: TRBJ1-1; d_call: -
cdr3_aa: CASNPGQTLGQPQHF; cdr3_nt: TGTGCCAGCAACCCCGGACAGACTCTCGGGCAGCCCCAGCATTTT; v_call: TRBV2; clone_size: -; j_call: TRBJ1-5; d_call: -
cdr3_aa: CASSRSTSGNHRGELFF; cdr3_nt: TGTGCCAGCAGTCGTAGCACTAGCGGGAATCATAGGGGGGAGCTGTTTTTT; v_call: TRBV9; clone_size: -; j_call: TRBJ2-2; d_call: TRBD2
cdr3_aa: CASSQEGLPEDEQYF; cdr3_nt: TGCGCCAGCAGCCAGGAGGGACTGCCTGAGGACGAGCAGTACTTC; v_call: TRBV4-1; clone_size: -; j_call: TRBJ2-7; d_call: -
cdr3_aa: CASSPPSPSVNYEQYF; cdr3_nt: TGTGCCAGCAGCCCCCCGTCTCCTAGCGTGAACTACGAGCAGTACTTC; v_call: TRBV7-8; clone_size: -; j_call: TRBJ2-7; d_call: -
cdr3_aa: CAWSVGGTTGTSRTFF; cdr3_nt: TGTGCCTGGAGTGTTGGGGGGACTACCGGGACCTCGAGGACGTTCTTC; v_call: TRBV30; clone_size: -; j_call: TRBJ2-1; d_call: TRBD2
cdr3_aa: CASKGGGAYNEQFF; cdr3_nt: TGTGCCAGTAAGGGCGGGGGGGCCTACAATGAGCAGTTCTTC; v_call: TRBV19; clone_size: -; j_call: TRBJ2-1; d_call: TRBD2
cdr3_aa: CASSLVGLYNEQFF; cdr3_nt: TGTGCCAGCAGCTTGGTTGGACTATACAATGAGCAGTTCTTC; v_call: TRBV5-4; clone_size: -; j_call: TRBJ2-1; d_call: -
cdr3_aa: CASVKEAGAVEQYF; cdr3_nt: TGTGCCAGCGTCAAAGAGGCGGGAGCGGTCGAGCAGTACTTC; v_call: TRBV28; clone_size: -; j_call: TRBJ2-7; d_call: TRBD2
cdr3_aa: CASSFNVRGDNQPQHF; cdr3_nt: TGTGCCAGCAGTTTTAACGTTCGGGGGGACAATCAGCCCCAGCATTTT; v_call: TRBV27; clone_size: -; j_call: TRBJ1-5; d_call: -
cdr3_aa: CASSQDHTAGVPDTQYF; cdr3_nt: TGCGCCAGCAGCCAAGATCATACAGCGGGAGTCCCAGATACGCAGTATTTT; v_call: TRBV4-1; clone_size: -; j_call: TRBJ2-3; d_call: TRBD2
cdr3_aa: CSAGETAAGYGYTF; cdr3_nt: TGCAGCGCCGGAGAGACGGCGGCCGGCTATGGCTACACCTTC; v_call: TRBV29-1; clone_size: once; j_call: TRBJ1-2; d_call: -
cdr3_aa: CASSDRDEQYF; cdr3_nt: TGTGCCAGCAGTGACAGGGACGAGCAGTACTTC; v_call: TRBV6-1; clone_size: -; j_call: TRBJ2-7; d_call: -
cdr3_aa: CASSPRGDSTGELFF; cdr3_nt: TGTGCCAGCTCACCACGGGGGGACTCAACCGGGGAGCTGTTTTTT; v_call: TRBV18; clone_size: -; j_call: TRBJ2-2; d_call: -
cdr3_aa: CASSQILYNEQFF; cdr3_nt: TGCGCCAGCAGCCAAATCCTCTACAATGAGCAGTTCTTC; v_call: TRBV4-1; clone_size: once; j_call: TRBJ2-1; d_call: -
cdr3_aa: CASSSRGLGANVLTF; cdr3_nt: TGCGCCAGCAGCTCGAGGGGGTTGGGGGCCAACGTCCTGACTTTC; v_call: TRBV5-1; clone_size: few; j_call: TRBJ2-6; d_call: -
cdr3_aa: CASSEAGTPDDMEAFF; cdr3_nt: TGTGCCAGCAGCGAAGCCGGGACACCCGACGATATGGAAGCTTTCTTT; v_call: TRBV5-4; clone_size: few; j_call: TRBJ1-1; d_call: -
cdr3_aa: CASSYSGRTYEQYF; cdr3_nt: TGTGCCAGCAGTTACTCAGGGAGAACCTACGAGCAGTACTTC; v_call: TRBV6-5; clone_size: -; j_call: TRBJ2-7; d_call: -
cdr3_aa: CASSFGEFTEAFF; cdr3_nt: TGTGCCAGCAGCTTCGGGGAATTCACTGAAGCTTTCTTT; v_call: TRBV7-3; clone_size: -; j_call: TRBJ1-1; d_call: -
cdr3_aa: CASSLAQGNTEAFF; cdr3_nt: TGTGCCAGCAGTTTGGCCCAGGGGAACACTGAAGCTTTCTTT; v_call: TRBV27; clone_size: -; j_call: TRBJ1-1; d_call: -
cdr3_aa: CASIPTSVAYNEQFF; cdr3_nt: TGTGCCAGCATCCCGACTAGCGTGGCATACAATGAGCAGTTCTTC; v_call: TRBV9; clone_size: -; j_call: TRBJ2-1; d_call: TRBD2
cdr3_aa: CASMDRRSYEQYF; cdr3_nt: TGTGCCAGCATGGACAGGCGCTCCTACGAGCAGTACTTC; v_call: TRBV6-1; clone_size: -; j_call: TRBJ2-7; d_call: TRBD1
cdr3_aa: CAWRGTGGSGYGYTF; cdr3_nt: TGTGCCTGGAGGGGGACAGGGGGCTCCGGCTATGGCTACACCTTC; v_call: TRBV30; clone_size: -; j_call: TRBJ1-2; d_call: TRBD1
cdr3_aa: CASSLFLGVAGELFF; cdr3_nt: TGCGCCAGCAGCTTGTTCCTCGGAGTCGCCGGGGAGCTGTTTTTT; v_call: TRBV5-1; clone_size: -; j_call: TRBJ2-2; d_call: -
cdr3_aa: CASITGSGSYNEQFF; cdr3_nt: TGTGCCAGCATTACCGGGAGCGGCTCCTACAATGAGCAGTTCTTC; v_call: TRBV7-9; clone_size: -; j_call: TRBJ2-1; d_call: -
cdr3_aa: CASSSGTYEQYF; cdr3_nt: TGTGCCAGCAGTTCAGGGACCTACGAGCAGTACTTC; v_call: TRBV6-5; clone_size: -; j_call: TRBJ2-7; d_call: -
cdr3_aa: CSVEDETGQFTGELFF; cdr3_nt: TGCAGCGTTGAAGATGAGACAGGCCAGTTCACCGGGGAGCTGTTTTTT; v_call: TRBV29-1; clone_size: -; j_call: TRBJ2-2; d_call: -
cdr3_aa: CASSIDHSTTEAFF; cdr3_nt: TGTGCCAGTAGTATAGATCATTCCACTACAGAAGCTTTCTTT; v_call: TRBV19; clone_size: -; j_call: TRBJ1-1; d_call: -
cdr3_aa: CASSPSTGTNSPLHF; cdr3_nt: TGTGCCAGCAGCCCCTCGACAGGGACGAATTCACCCCTCCACTTT; v_call: TRBV7-6; clone_size: -; j_call: TRBJ1-6; d_call: TRBD1
cdr3_aa: CAWSRGPADGYTF; cdr3_nt: TGTGCCTGGAGTAGGGGGCCTGCAGATGGCTACACCTTC; v_call: TRBV30; clone_size: -; j_call: TRBJ1-2; d_call: TRBD1
cdr3_aa: CASGPGDSYGGTDTQYF; cdr3_nt: TGCGCCAGCGGCCCGGGGGACTCTTATGGGGGCACAGATACGCAGTATTTT; v_call: TRBV5-1; clone_size: -; j_call: TRBJ2-3; d_call: -
cdr3_aa: CASSLVAGLSTDTQYF; cdr3_nt: TGTGCCAGCAGCTTAGTAGCGGGCCTTAGCACAGATACGCAGTATTTT; v_call: TRBV11-3; clone_size: once; j_call: TRBJ2-3; d_call: TRBD2